These 25 T cell receptor beta chains share one sample of origin, sequenced in a study of glioma-infiltrating T cells. TCR alpha and beta CDR3 regions were amplified from RNA using iRepertoire nested multiplex PCR. TCRdb called the multiplex PCR reads again in MiXCR, with one record for every CDR3 protein. The sample carries approximately 17,000 distinct CDR3 sequences, roughly 60% recorded once. Sequencing was carried out using glioma tissue, nonneoplastic brain tissue, or PBMCs (not recorded which). The source is a human donor with low-grade glioma or glioblastoma, undergoing nonglioma brain surgery, or in good health (not recorded which).

The genes are TRBV12-5 and TRBJ2-7; no definite D call. The CDR3 totals 15 residues. CDR1 is LGHNT, CDR2 FRNRAP, per germline. V dropped 5 bases and J dropped 1 base, with 15 bases sitting between them. The DNA of the CDR3 is TGTGCTAGTGGTCTCAACGCACTATCATCCTACGAGCAGTACTTC. It encodes CASGLNALSSYEQYF.

Concerning this clonotype: One base away lies a much larger clone, so this may be a sequencing read error. This sequence joins TRBV11-3 and TRBJ2-1; 9 nucleotides agree with TRBD2. CDR1 is SGHNT and CDR2 is YENEEA in the germline V gene. The V gene end was trimmed by 3 bases and the J gene end by 0 bases; junction bases not matched to a gene: 3. The CDR3 length is 16 residues. DNA of the CDR3: TGTGCCAGCAGCTTTGTAGCGGGAGCCTCCTACAATGAGCAGTTCTTC. This translates into CASSFVAGASYNEQFF.

This clonotype was found once. V gene TRBV20-1 combines with J gene TRBJ2-7; tentative D call: TRBD1 (5 bases). Germline V lookup: CDR1 DFQATT, CDR2 SNEGSKA (reference sequence). Trimming removed 2 bases from V and 6 bases from J, with 17 bases in between. The CDR3 length is 14 residues. As DNA, the CDR3 is TGCAGTGCTAGACAAGGACACCCTGTGGGCGAGCAGTACTTC. Amino acids: CSARQGHPVGEQYF.

V and J are TRBV27 and TRBJ2-1, with TRBD1 as a possible D gene (5 bases). CDR1 and CDR2 (germline): MNHEY, SMNVEV (reference sequence). The V and J ends lost 6 bases and 4 bases respectively, with 16 bases between them. The CDR3 length is 15 residues. The CDR3 protein is CASRPSGLGYNEQFF. The CDR3 DNA sequence: TGTGCCAGCAGGCCCTCAGGGCTCGGTTACAATGAGCAGTTCTTC.

Note on this clonotype: Mismatch with germline at one junction end may stem from a read error. The genes are TRBV4-2 and TRBJ1-1; D unclear. CDR3 length: 14 amino acids. Looked up from germline, CDR1 is LGHNA and CDR2 is YNFKEQ. CDR3 DNA sequence: TGTGCCAGCACCCTGGACCAAATGAGCACTAAAGCTTTCTTT. Residues: CASTLDQMSTKAFF.

This clonotype was seen just once. This chain links TRBV28 with TRBJ1-2; a weak D match, TRBD1 (5 bases). CDR3 length: 14 residues. Trimming removed 3 bases at V and 8 bases at J, with 16 bases between. In germline, CDR1 is MDHEN, CDR2 SYDVKM. CDR3 region: CASSFGGRVKGYTF. The CDR3 region has the DNA TGTGCCAGCAGTTTCGGGGGGAGAGTGAAAGGCTACACCTTC.

The V and J genes are TRBV6-1 and TRBJ2-1; no firm D call. CDR1 and CDR2 (germline): MNHNS, SASEGT. The V and J ends lost 5 bases and 0 bases respectively, with 14 bases between them. The CDR3 has 16 residues. The CDR3 DNA sequence: TGTGCCAGCAGTCGGTCTTTTGGCGGCTCCTACAATGAGCAGTTCTTC. Encoded protein: CASSRSFGGSYNEQFF.

The J gene is TRBJ1-1, the V gene TRBV11-1; 8 bases are a match to TRBD1. V lost 0 bases to trimming and J lost 6 bases; unmatched junction nucleotides: 3. The CDR3 totals 14 residues. Germline V gene sequence: CDR1 SGHAT, CDR2 FQDESV (reference sequence). CDR3 sequence: CASSLADRASEAFF. CDR3 in DNA: TGTGCCAGCAGCTTAGCGGACAGGGCATCTGAAGCTTTCTTT. The full variable domain, in which reference TRBV11-1 and TRBJ1-1 provide the parts outside the CDR3, is EAEVAQSPRYKITEKSQAVAFWCDPISGHATLYWYRQILGQGPELLVQFQDESVVDDSQLPKDRFSAERLKGVDSTLKIQPAELGDSAMYLCASSLADRASEAFFGQGTRLTVV.

The CDR3 bases are TGTGCCATCAGTTTCACCTCAGGGGATCGTCAAGAGACCCAGTACTTC. Translated, it gives CAISFTSGDRQETQYF. This chain connects TRBV10-3 to TRBJ2-5; perhaps TRBD1 as D (6 bases). The CDR3 length is 16 residues. The ends were cut back, 5 bases at V and 2 bases at J, with 18 bases in the middle. CDR1 ENHRY and CDR2 SYGVKD come from the germline V gene.

By its share, this clonotype is medium-sized (0.01 to 0.1%). This sequence joins TRBV7-2 and TRBJ2-3; 9 bases map to TRBD1. The germline V gene has CDR1 SGHTA and CDR2 FQGNSA. Trimming took 5 bases from V and 3 from J; bases not matched to a gene: 6. The CDR3 length is 15 residues. The CDR3 DNA sequence: TGTGCCAGCAGCCCTACAGGGGGCGAGACAGATACGCAGTATTTT. Its protein product is CASSPTGGETDTQYF.

This clonotype has a count of ten or more. This chain connects TRBV4-3 to TRBJ1-6; no clear D. CDR1 is LGHNA and CDR2 is YSLEER in the germline V gene. Between the trimmed V and J ends, which lost 5 bases and 10 bases, there was a span of 9 bases. This CDR3 is built from 12 residues. CDR3: CASSLGRSPLHF. The CDR3, as DNA: TGCGCCAGCAGCTTAGGGAGATCACCCCTCCACTTT.

With regard to this clonotype: A much larger clonotype is one base distant, so this may be a read error. The chain recombines TRBV5-1 with TRBJ1-1, with 7 bases lining up with TRBD1. CDR1 and CDR2 (germline): SGHRS, YFSETQ. V was pared by 1 base and J by 11 bases, with 5 bases of the junction left unmatched. The CDR3 is 12 residues long. For the CDR3, the DNA is TGCGCCAGCAGCTTGCCAGGGGGTGGTGCTTTCTTT. It specifies CASSLPGGGAFF.

V and J are TRBV6-6 and TRBJ2-1; 7 bases are a match to TRBD2. J was trimmed by 3 bases and V by 7 bases; bases with no gene match: 12. The CDR3 totals 16 residues. CDR1 and CDR2 (germline): MNHNY, SVGAGI (reference sequence). For the CDR3, the DNA is TGTGCCAGCACCACGAGGGCGAGGGAGGGCTACAATGAGCAGTTCTTC. Translating gives CASTTRAREGYNEQFF.

The table lists this clonotype with a few counts. This CDR3 reads CSAAYTNQETQYF. In nucleotides, the CDR3 is TGCAGTGCTGCATATACGAACCAAGAGACCCAGTACTTC. The rearrangement uses TRBV20-1 and TRBJ2-5; D gene unclear. This CDR3 is built from 13 residues. Germline values: CDR1 DFQATT, CDR2 SNEGSKA (reference sequence). V was cut by 5 bases and J by 0 bases, with 10 bases left in between.

This clonotype has more than one count but fewer than ten. The DNA is left out, because the CDR3 cannot be placed on it with certainty; the CDR3 is given as TCRdb lists it. This chain links TRBV6-1 with TRBJ1-1; TRBD1, the D gene given by the table, was not confirmed from the DNA. The CDR3 spans 13 amino acids, including both terminal residues. CDR1 is MNHNS and CDR2 is SASEGT in the germline V gene. The CDR3 is CASSTSGGTEAFF.

The chain has TRBV6-6 and TRBJ2-5, with D perhaps TRBD2 (5 bases). Trimming removed 0 bases at V and 0 bases at J, with 8 bases between. CDR3 length: 15 residues. Germline CDR1 reads MNHNY; CDR2 reads SVGAGI (reference sequence). The CDR3 loop is CASSYSRGYQETQYF. The CDR3 region has the DNA TGTGCCAGCAGTTACTCGAGAGGGTACCAAGAGACCCAGTACTTC.

This clonotype was seen ten or more times. V is TRBV7-9 and J is TRBJ2-2; D not certain. Trimming stripped 5 bases from V and 5 bases from J, with 9 bases between. The CDR3 runs 13 residues. Germline V gene data show CDR1 as SEHNR and CDR2 as FQNEAQ (reference sequence). CDR3: CASSAPQTGELFF. The CDR3 DNA follows: TGTGCCAGCAGCGCACCCCAAACCGGGGAGCTGTTTTTT.

V and J are TRBV28 and TRBJ1-5, with D perhaps matching TRBD1 (5 bases). CDR3 length: 14 residues. Trimming took off 5 bases at V and 7 bases at J, with 15 bases between the two ends. CDR1 MDHEN and CDR2 SYDVKM come from the germline V gene. This chain's CDR3 is CASSPGIPGQPQHF. Here the CDR3 DNA reads TGTGCCAGCAGTCCAGGGATTCCGGGACAGCCCCAGCATTTT.

The CDR3 bases are TGCAGTGCTAGGGCCGTAGGCGACACTGAAGCTTTCTTT. This codes for CSARAVGDTEAFF. The rearrangement links TRBV20-1 to TRBJ1-1; D unresolved. V was trimmed by 3 bases and J by 3 bases, leaving 11 bases between them. CDR1 DFQATT and CDR2 SNEGSKA come from the germline V gene (reference sequence). The CDR3 is 13 residues long.

This clonotype was observed a handful of times. J is TRBJ1-1 and V is TRBV3-1, with D hard to call. The length of the CDR3 is 12 residues. Trimming shortened V by 4 bases and J by 7 bases, and 10 bases separated the two germline ends. From germline, CDR1 is LGHDT and CDR2 YNNKEL (reference sequence). In DNA, the CDR3 is TGTGCCAGCAGCCTATCGACACGTGAAGCTTTCTTT. It encodes CASSLSTREAFF.

In DNA, the CDR3 is TGCAGTGCTAGAGATCAGGGGGGGGGAGGATCGCAGCCCCAGCATTTT. It is translated as CSARDQGGGGSQPQHF. The chain couples TRBV20-1 to TRBJ1-5; 7 bases align to TRBD1. V lost 0 bases to trimming and J lost 7 bases; unmatched junction nucleotides: 12. Germline lookup yields CDR1 DFQATT and CDR2 SNEGSKA (reference sequence). The CDR3 has 16 residues.

This rearrangement joins TRBV7-8 to TRBJ1-1, with 7 bases lining up with TRBD1. Germline lookup yields CDR1 SGHVS and CDR2 FQNEAQ. The junction had 12 bases not matched to a gene; V was cut back by 6 bases and J by 11 bases. The CDR3 totals 13 residues. The CDR3 DNA reads TGTGCCAGCAGATACCTACAGGGGCGGTCGGCTTTCTTT. This sequence encodes CASRYLQGRSAFF. The entire variable domain, with the rest obtained from reference TRBV7-8 and TRBJ1-1, is as follows: GAGVSQSPRYKVAKRGQDVALRCDPISGHVSLFWYQQALGQGPEFLTYFQNEAQLDKSGLPSDRFFAERPEGSVSTLKIQRTQQEDSAVYLCASRYLQGRSAFFGQGTRLTVV.

J is TRBJ1-1 and V is TRBV29-1, with 8 bases aligning to TRBD1. With 5 bases clipped from V and 0 bases from J, the junction kept 5 bases outside the gene matches. Looked up from germline, CDR1 is SQVTM and CDR2 is ANQGSEA. The CDR3 spans 14 residues. CDR3: CSVLRTGMNTEAFF. The CDR3, as DNA: TGCAGCGTTCTGCGGACAGGGATGAACACTGAAGCTTTCTTT.

This chain uses TRBV6-1 with TRBJ2-5; 8 bases map to TRBD1. Germline V gene data show CDR1 as MNHNS and CDR2 as SASEGT. Germline trimming cut 4 bases from V and 5 bases from J; bases unmatched to any gene: 6. CDR3 length equals 14 residues. CDR3 region: CASSVRTGWETQYF. For the CDR3, the DNA is TGTGCCAGCAGTGTTAGGACAGGGTGGGAGACCCAGTACTTC.

The chain uses TRBV20-1 and TRBJ1-1; weak D call: TRBD1 (5 bases). The germline V gene encodes CDR1 DFQATT and CDR2 SNEGSKA (reference sequence). The length of the CDR3 is 11 residues. V lost 4 bases, J lost 9 bases, and 12 bases lay in between. The chain's CDR3 is CSATSPGQAFF. Written as DNA, the CDR3 is TGCAGTGCTACCAGCCCGGGACAAGCTTTCTTT.